The 3 T cell receptor beta chains in this list originate from one sample, sequenced in a study of blood T cell repertoires in COVID-19. Clones were read by immunoSEQ multiplex PCR, and TCRdb kept only the in-frame ones, dropping some. Among a few hundred thousand clones listed, 87% were seen once. The material sequenced was peripheral blood. The receptor set was obtained from a woman aged 45 to 65 with acute or convalescent COVID-19.

This chain joins TRBV21-1 and TRBJ2-7; the table calls TRBD1, which could not be checked here. TRBV21-1 is marked as a pseudogene. CDR3 size: 14 residues. CDR3 sequence (DNA): TGTCCCCAGCAGTATAGGGGTAGGGCCTACGAGCAGTACTTC. Protein sequence: CPQQYRGRAYEQYF.

The genes are TRBV7-2 and TRBJ2-7; 10 bases agree with TRBD1. In germline, CDR1 is SGHTA, CDR2 FQGNSA. The CDR3 contains 14 residues. With 4 bases clipped from V and 4 bases from J, the junction kept 4 bases outside the gene matches. CDR3 sequence reads: CASSSRQGAYEQYF. For the CDR3, the DNA is TGTGCCAGCAGCTCCAGACAGGGGGCTTACGAGCAGTACTTC. Filled out from reference TRBV7-2 and TRBJ2-7, the complete variable domain reads GAGVSQSPSNKVTEKGKDVELRCDPISGHTALYWYRQSLGQGLEFLIYFQGNSAPDKSGLPSDRFSAERTGGSVSTLTIQRTQQEDSAVYLCASSSRQGAYEQYFGPGTRLTVT.

The rearrangement joins TRBV19 to TRBJ2-2, with a possible D match to TRBD2 (6 bases). Germline loops: CDR1 LNHDA, CDR2 SQIVND (reference sequence). V was clipped by 5 bases and J by 0 bases, with 13 bases between them. This CDR3 spans 16 amino acids. The CDR3 protein is CASSLQGGSNTGELFF. For the CDR3, the DNA is TGTGCCAGTAGTCTCCAGGGAGGATCGAACACCGGGGAGCTGTTTTTT.